This TCR beta chain came from a study of shared clonotypes between healthy human individuals. V shed 6 bases and J shed 14 bases, with 10 bases lying between them. The germline V gene encodes CDR1 MDHEN and CDR2 SYDVKM. The CDR3 length is 9 residues. TCRdb's table, derived via immunoSEQ multiplex PCR, lists solely in-frame clones and lacks some. Counted here are about 2 million clones, 85% to 95% occurring once; the ten biggest clones make up 0.13%. The chain employs TRBV28 and TRBJ1-1; unclear D gene. Sequencing used naive CD4+ T cells sorted from blood. The subset here: CD45RA+ positively selected. This TCR came from a man between 18 and 35 years old in good health. In DNA form, the CDR3 reads TGTGCCAGCAGCGACCCGAAGTTCTTT. Translation: CASSDPKFF.